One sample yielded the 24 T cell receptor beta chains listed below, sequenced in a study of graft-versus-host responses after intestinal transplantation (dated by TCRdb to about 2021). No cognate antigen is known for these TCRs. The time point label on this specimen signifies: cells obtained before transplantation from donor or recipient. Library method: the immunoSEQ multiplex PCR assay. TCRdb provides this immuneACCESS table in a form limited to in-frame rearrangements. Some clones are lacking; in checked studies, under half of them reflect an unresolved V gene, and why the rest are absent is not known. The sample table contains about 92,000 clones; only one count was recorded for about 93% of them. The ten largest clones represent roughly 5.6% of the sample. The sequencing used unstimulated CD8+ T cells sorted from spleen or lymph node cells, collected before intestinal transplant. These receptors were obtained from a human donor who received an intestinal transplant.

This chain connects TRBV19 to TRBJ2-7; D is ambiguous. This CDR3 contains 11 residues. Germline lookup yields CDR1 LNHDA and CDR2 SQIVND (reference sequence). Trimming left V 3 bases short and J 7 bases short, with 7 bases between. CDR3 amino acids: CASSISEEQYF. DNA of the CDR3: TGTGCCAGTAGTATCTCGGAGGAGCAGTACTTC.

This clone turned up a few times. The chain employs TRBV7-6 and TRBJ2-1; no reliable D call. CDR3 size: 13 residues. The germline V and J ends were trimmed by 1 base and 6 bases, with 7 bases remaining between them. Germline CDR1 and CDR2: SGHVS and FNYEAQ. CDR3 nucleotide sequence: TGTGCCAGCAGCTTAGATCGTGGCAATGAGCAGTTCTTC. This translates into CASSLDRGNEQFF.

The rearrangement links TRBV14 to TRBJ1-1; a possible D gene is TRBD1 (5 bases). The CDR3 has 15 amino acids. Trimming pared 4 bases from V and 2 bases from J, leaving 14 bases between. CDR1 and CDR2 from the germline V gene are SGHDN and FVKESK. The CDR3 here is CASSLWGRTNTEAFF. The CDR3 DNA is TGTGCCAGCAGCCTATGGGGCAGGACAAACACTGAAGCTTTCTTT.

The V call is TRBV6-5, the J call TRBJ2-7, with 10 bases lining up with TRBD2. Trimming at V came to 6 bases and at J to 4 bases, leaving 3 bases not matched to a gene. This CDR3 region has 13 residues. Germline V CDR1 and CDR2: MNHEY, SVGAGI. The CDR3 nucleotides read TGTGCCAGCAGGCTAGCGGGGGCTTACGAGCAGTACTTC. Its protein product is CASRLAGAYEQYF.

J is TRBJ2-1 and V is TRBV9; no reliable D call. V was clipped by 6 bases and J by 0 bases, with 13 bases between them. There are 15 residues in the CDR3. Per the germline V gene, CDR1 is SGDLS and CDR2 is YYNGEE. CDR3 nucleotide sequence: TGTGCCAGCACCCCGGCTACCCTCTCCTACAATGAGCAGTTCTTC. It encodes CASTPATLSYNEQFF.

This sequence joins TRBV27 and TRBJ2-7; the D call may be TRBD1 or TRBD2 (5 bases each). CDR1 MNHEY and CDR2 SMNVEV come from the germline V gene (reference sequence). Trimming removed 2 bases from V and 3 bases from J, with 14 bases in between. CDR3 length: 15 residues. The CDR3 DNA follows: TGTGCCAGCAGTTTAGGGACGGGTCCTTACTACGAGCAGTACTTC. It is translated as CASSLGTGPYYEQYF.

CDR3 sequence: CASSDNPYEQYF. The DNA of the CDR3 is TGTGCCAGCAGTGATAACCCCTACGAGCAGTACTTC. V gene TRBV6-1 combines with J gene TRBJ2-7; the D is unclear. V dropped 3 bases and J dropped 2 bases, with 5 bases sitting between them. The CDR3 loop spans 12 amino acids. From germline, CDR1 is MNHNS and CDR2 SASEGT.

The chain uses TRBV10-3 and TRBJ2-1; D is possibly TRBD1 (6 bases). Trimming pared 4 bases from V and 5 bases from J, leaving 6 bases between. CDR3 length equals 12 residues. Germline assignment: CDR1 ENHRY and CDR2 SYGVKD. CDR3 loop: CAISGDNNEQFF. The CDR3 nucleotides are TGTGCCATCAGTGGGGACAACAATGAGCAGTTCTTC.

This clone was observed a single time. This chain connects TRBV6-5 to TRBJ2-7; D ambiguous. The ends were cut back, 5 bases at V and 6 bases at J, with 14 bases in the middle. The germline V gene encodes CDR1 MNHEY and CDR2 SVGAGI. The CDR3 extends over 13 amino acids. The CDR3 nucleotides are TGTGCCAGCAGTCCCCCGGTTCAAGGCGAGCAGTACTTC. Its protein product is CASSPPVQGEQYF.

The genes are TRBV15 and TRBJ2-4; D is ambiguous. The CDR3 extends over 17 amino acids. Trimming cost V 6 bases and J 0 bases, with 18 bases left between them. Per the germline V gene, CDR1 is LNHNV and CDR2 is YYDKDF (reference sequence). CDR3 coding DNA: TGTGCCACCAGTGAACTTCCAGCCACGATAGCCAAAAACATTCAGTACTTC. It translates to CATSELPATIAKNIQYF.

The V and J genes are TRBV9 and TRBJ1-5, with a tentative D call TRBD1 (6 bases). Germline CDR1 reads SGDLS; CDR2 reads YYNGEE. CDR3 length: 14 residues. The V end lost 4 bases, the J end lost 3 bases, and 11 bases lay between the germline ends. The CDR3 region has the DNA TGTGCCAGCAGCTTGTCAGGGGTCAATCAGCCCCAGCATTTT. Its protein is CASSLSGVNQPQHF.

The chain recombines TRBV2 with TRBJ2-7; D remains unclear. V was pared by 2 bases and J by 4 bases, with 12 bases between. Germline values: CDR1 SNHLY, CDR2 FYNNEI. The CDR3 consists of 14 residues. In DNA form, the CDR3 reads TGTGCCAGCAGTGAACGTAGCATTATGTACGAGCAGTACTTC. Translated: CASSERSIMYEQYF.

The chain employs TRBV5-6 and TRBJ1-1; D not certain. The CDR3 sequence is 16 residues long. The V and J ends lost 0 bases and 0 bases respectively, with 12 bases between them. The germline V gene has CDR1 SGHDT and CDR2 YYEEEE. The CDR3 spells CASSLVDYSMNTEAFF. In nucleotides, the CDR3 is TGTGCCAGCAGCTTGGTGGACTACAGCATGAACACTGAAGCTTTCTTT. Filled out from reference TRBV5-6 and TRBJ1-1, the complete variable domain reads DAGVTQSPTHLIKTRGQQVTLRCSPKSGHDTVSWYQQALGQGPQFIFQYYEEEERQRGNFPDRFSGHQFPNYSSELNVNALLLGDSALYLCASSLVDYSMNTEAFFGQGTRLTVV.

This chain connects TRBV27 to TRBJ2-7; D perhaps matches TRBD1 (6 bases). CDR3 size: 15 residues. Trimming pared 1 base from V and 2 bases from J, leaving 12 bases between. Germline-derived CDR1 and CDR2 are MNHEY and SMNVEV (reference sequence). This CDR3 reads CASSLLDRRAYEQYF. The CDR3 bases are TGTGCCAGCAGTTTATTGGACAGACGAGCCTACGAGCAGTACTTC.

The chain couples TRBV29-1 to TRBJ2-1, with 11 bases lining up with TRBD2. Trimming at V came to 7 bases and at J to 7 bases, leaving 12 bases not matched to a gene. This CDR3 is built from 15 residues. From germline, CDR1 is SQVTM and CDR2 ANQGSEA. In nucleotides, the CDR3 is TGCAGCGCCCCCGAGCTAGCGGGAGGATGGAATGAGCAGTTCTTC. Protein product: CSAPELAGGWNEQFF.

DNA of the CDR3: TGTGCCACCAGCAGAGACAGGGCCTTCGGTCAGCCCCAGCATTTT. Encoded protein: CATSRDRAFGQPQHF. The chain has TRBV15 and TRBJ1-5; the D gene is possibly TRBD1 (5 bases). Trimming pared 0 bases from V and 6 bases from J, leaving 12 bases between. From germline, CDR1 is LNHNV and CDR2 YYDKDF (reference sequence). The CDR3 totals 15 residues.

CDR3 coding DNA: TGTGCCGGGGCAGCGTACACAGGGCATCTGACTGAAGCTTTCTTT. This sequence encodes CAGAAYTGHLTEAFF. This chain links TRBV14 with TRBJ1-1; the D gene is possibly TRBD1 (6 bases). The CDR3 spans 15 residues. Trimming pared 11 bases from V and 5 bases from J, leaving 24 bases between. Germline V lookup: CDR1 SGHDN, CDR2 FVKESK. Using reference TRBV14 and TRBJ1-1 for the parts outside the CDR3, the full variable domain is EAGVTQFPSHSVIEKGQTVTLRCDPISGHDNLYWYRRVMGKEIKFLLHFVKESKQDESGMPNNRFLAERTGGTYSTLKVQPAELEDSGVYFCAGAAYTGHLTEAFFGQGTRLTVV.

CDR3 sequence reads: CASSEVMATKAYEQYF. For the CDR3, the DNA is TGTGCCAGCAGTGAAGTTATGGCCACGAAGGCCTACGAGCAGTACTTC. This chain connects TRBV2 to TRBJ2-7; D not resolved. CDR1 is SNHLY and CDR2 is FYNNEI in the germline V gene. The CDR3 has 16 amino acids. V was pared by 1 base and J by 2 bases, with 15 bases between.

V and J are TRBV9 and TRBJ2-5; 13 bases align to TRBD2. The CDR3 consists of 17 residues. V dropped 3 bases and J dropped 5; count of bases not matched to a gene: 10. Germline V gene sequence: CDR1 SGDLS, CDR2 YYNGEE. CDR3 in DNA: TGTGCCAGCAGCGGAGAACTAGCGGGAGGGCCTAGTGAGACCCAGTACTTC. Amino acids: CASSGELAGGPSETQYF.

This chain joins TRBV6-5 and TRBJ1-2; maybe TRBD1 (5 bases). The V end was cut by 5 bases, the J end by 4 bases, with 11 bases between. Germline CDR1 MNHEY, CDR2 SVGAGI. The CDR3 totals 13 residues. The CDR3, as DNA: TGTGCCAGCAGTGAAGCTGGGACCTATGGCTACACCTTC. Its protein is CASSEAGTYGYTF.

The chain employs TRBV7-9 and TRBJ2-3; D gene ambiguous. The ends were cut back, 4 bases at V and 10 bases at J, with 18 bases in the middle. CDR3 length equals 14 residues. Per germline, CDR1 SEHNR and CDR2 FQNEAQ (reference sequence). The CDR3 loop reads CASSSLWLAASQYF. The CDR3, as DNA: TGTGCCAGCAGCTCTCTCTGGCTGGCGGCATCGCAGTATTTT. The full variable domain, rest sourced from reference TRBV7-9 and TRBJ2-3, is DTGVSQNPRHKITKRGQNVTFRCDPISEHNRLYWYRQTLGQGPEFLTYFQNEAQLEKSRLLSDRFSAERPKGSFSTLEIQRTEQGDSAMYLCASSSLWLAASQYFGPGTRLTVL.

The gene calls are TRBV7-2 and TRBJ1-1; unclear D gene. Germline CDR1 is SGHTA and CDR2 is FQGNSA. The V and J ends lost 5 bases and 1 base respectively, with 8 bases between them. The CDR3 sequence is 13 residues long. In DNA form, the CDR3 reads TGTGCCAGCAGCCAGGACGGGAACACTGAAGCTTTCTTT. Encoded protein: CASSQDGNTEAFF.

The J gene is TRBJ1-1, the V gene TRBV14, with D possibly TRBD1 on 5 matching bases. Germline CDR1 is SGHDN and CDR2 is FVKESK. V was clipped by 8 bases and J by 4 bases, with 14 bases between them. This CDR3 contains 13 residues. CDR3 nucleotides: TGTGCCAGCGTCAAAACAGGAGGCACTGAAGCTTTCTTT. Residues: CASVKTGGTEAFF.

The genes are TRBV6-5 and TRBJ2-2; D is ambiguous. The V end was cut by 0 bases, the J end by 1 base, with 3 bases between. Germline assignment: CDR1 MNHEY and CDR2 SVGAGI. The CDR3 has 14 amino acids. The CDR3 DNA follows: TGTGCCAGCAGTTACTCAGTGAACACCGGGGAGCTGTTTTTT. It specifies CASSYSVNTGELFF.